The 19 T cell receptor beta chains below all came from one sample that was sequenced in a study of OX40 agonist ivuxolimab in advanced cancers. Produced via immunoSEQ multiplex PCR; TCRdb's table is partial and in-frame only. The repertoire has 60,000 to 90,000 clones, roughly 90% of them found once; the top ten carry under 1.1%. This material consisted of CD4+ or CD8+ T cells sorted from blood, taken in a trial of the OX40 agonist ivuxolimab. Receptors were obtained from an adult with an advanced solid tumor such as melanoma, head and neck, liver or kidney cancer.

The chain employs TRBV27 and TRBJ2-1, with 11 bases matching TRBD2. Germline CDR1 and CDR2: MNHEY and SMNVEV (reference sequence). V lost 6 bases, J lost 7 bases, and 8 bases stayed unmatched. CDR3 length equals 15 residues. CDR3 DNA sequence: TGTGCCAGCAGGACAACTAGCGGGAGTAAAAATGAGCAGTTCTTC. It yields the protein CASRTTSGSKNEQFF.

CDR3 amino acids: CASSPGWNYGYTF. As DNA, the CDR3 is TGTGCCAGCAGTCCTGGTTGGAACTATGGCTACACCTTC. This chain links TRBV28 with TRBJ1-2, with no clear D. The V gene lost 5 bases and the J gene lost 2 bases, with 9 bases spanning the gap. This CDR3 comprises 13 residues. Per germline, CDR1 MDHEN and CDR2 SYDVKM.

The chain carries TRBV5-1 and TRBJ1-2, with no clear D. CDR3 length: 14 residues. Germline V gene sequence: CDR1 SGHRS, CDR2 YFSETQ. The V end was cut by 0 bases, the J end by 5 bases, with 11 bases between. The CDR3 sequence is CASSLADQSYGYTF. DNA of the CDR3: TGCGCCAGCAGCTTGGCCGATCAGTCTTATGGCTACACCTTC.

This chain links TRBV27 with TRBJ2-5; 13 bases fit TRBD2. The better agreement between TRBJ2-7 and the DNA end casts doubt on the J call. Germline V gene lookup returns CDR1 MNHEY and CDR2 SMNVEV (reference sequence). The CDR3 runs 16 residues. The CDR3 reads CASSLIGLAGDYEQYF. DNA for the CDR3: TGTGCCAGCAGCCTTATCGGACTAGCGGGAGATTACGAGCAGTACTTC.

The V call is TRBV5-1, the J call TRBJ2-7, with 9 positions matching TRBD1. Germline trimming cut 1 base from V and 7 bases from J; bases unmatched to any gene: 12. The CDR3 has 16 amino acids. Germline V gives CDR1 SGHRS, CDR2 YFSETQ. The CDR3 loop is CASSLRPGQGLGEQYF. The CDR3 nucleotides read TGCGCCAGCAGCTTGCGACCGGGACAGGGCTTGGGTGAGCAGTACTTC.

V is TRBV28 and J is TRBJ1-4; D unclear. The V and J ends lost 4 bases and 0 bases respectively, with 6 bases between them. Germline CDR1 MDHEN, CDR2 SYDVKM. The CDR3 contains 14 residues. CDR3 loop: CASSSSATNEKLFF. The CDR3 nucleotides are TGTGCCAGCAGTTCAAGTGCAACTAATGAAAAACTGTTTTTT.

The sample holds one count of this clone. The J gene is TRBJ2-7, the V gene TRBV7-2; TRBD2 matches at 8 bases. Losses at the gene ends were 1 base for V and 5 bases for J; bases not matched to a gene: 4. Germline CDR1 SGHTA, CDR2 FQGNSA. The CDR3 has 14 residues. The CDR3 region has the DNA TGTGCCAGCAGCTTAGAGCGGGAGAGCCACGAGCAGTACTTC. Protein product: CASSLERESHEQYF.

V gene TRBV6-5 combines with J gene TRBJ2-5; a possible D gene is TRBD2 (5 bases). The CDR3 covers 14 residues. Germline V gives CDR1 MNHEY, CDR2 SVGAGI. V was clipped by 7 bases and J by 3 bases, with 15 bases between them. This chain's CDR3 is CASTSYGKKETQYF. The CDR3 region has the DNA TGTGCCAGCACTAGTTACGGGAAAAAAGAGACCCAGTACTTC.

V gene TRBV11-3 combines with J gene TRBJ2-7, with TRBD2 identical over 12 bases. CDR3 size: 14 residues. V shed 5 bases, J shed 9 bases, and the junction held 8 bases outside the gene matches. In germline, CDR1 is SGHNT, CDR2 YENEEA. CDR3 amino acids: CASSTRTSGEVQYF. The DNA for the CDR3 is TGTGCCAGCAGCACTCGGACTAGCGGGGAGGTGCAGTACTTC.

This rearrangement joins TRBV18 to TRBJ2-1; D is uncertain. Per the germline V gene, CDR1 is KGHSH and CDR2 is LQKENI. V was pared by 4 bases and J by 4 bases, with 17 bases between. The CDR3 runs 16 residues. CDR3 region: CASSLLSNPLYNEQFF. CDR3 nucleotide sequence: TGTGCCAGCTCACTACTCTCCAACCCACTATACAATGAGCAGTTCTTC. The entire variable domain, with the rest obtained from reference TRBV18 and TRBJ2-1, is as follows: NAGVMQNPRHLVRRRGQEARLRCSPMKGHSHVYWYRQLPEEGLKFMVYLQKENIIDESGMPKERFSAEFPKEGPSILRIQQVVRGDSAAYFCASSLLSNPLYNEQFFGPGTRLTVL.

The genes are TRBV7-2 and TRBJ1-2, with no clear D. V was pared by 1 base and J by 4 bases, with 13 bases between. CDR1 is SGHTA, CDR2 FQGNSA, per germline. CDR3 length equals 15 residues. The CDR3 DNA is TGTGCCAGCAGCTTAGGGTTATCTTCGTTCTATGGCTACACCTTC. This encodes CASSLGLSSFYGYTF.

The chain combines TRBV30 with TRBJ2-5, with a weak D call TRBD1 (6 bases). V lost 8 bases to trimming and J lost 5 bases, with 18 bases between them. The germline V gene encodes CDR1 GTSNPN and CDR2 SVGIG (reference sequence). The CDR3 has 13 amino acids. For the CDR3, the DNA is TGTGCCCTACTTGAAACAGGGTTGGAGACCCAGTACTTC. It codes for CALLETGLETQYF.

This chain's CDR3 is CASSLWGRLTDTQYF. The CDR3 nucleotides read TGTGCCAGCAGCTTATGGGGACGCCTCACAGATACGCAGTATTTT. The rearrangement uses TRBV7-2 and TRBJ2-3; D tentatively fits TRBD1 or TRBD2 (5 bases each). Trimming removed 2 bases at V and 2 bases at J, with 11 bases between. This CDR3 is 15 amino acids long. Germline V gene sequence: CDR1 SGHTA, CDR2 FQGNSA.

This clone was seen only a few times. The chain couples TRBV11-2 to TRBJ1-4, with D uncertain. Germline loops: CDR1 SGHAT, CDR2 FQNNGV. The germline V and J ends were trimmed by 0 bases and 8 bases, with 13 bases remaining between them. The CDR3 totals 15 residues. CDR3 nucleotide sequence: TGTGCCAGCAGCTTAGATCTCGGCGAGGAGGAAAAACTGTTTTTT. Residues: CASSLDLGEEEKLFF.

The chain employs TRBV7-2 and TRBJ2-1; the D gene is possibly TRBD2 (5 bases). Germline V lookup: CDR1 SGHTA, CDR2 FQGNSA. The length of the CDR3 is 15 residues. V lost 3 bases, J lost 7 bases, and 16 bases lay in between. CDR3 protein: CASSLVLHPGNEQFF. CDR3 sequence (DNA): TGTGCCAGCAGCTTGGTACTCCATCCGGGGAATGAGCAGTTCTTC. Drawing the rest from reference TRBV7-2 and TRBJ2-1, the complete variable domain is GAGVSQSPSNKVTEKGKDVELRCDPISGHTALYWYRQSLGQGLEFLIYFQGNSAPDKSGLPSDRFSAERTGGSVSTLTIQRTQQEDSAVYLCASSLVLHPGNEQFFGPGTRLTVL.

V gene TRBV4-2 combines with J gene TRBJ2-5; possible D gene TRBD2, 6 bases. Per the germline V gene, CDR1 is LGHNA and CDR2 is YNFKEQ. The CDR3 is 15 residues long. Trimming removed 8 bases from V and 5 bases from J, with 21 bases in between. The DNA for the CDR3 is TGTGCCAGCGGGCGAGGTGGGACTCAGCGCGAGACCCAGTACTTC. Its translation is CASGRGGTQRETQYF.

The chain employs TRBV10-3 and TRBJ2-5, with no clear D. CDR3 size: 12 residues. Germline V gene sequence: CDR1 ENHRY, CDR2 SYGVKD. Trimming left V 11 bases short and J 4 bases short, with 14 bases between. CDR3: CAVGSNGETQYF. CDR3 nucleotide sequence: TGTGCCGTCGGTTCCAACGGAGAGACCCAGTACTTC.

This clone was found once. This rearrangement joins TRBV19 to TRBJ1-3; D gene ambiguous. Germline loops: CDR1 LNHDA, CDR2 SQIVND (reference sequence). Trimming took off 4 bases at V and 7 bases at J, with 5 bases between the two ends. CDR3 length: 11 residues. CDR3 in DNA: TGTGCCAGTAGTAGATGGAACACCATATATTTT. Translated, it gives CASSRWNTIYF.

CDR3 DNA: TGTGCTTGGGGGGCTGGACTCGCGAACACCGGGGAGCTGTTTTTT. It translates to CAWGAGLANTGELFF. V and J are TRBV7-9 and TRBJ2-2; perhaps D is TRBD1 or TRBD2 (6 bases each). Looked up from germline, CDR1 is SEHNR and CDR2 is FQNEAQ (reference sequence). This CDR3 is built from 15 residues.